The entry that follows covers one T cell receptor beta chain sequence. Assay used: immunoSEQ multiplex PCR; TCRdb lists only in-frame clones, some missing. The data show 450,000 or so clones, roughly 91% seen once. This sample was included in a study of blood T cell repertoires in COVID-19. Study at large: The analysed material was cDNA or gDNA that came from T cells, B-cell-depleted T cells, or PBMCs.

The germline V gene has CDR1 SNHLY and CDR2 FYNNEI. CDR3 length: 14 residues. Trimming removed 6 bases from V and 0 bases from J, with 9 bases in between. Participants came from about two dozen US areas, aged roughly 18 to 89 years. Cohort 3 donors counted as recovered after two negative PCRs, clearance, or resolved symptoms. This receptor was taken from a man younger than 35 who had recovered from COVID-19. The rearrangement uses TRBV2 and TRBJ1-5, with D maybe TRBD1 (5 bases). The sample taken for sequencing was PBMCs or T cells enriched from blood (not recorded which). In DNA, the CDR3 is TGTGCCAGCAGGGACATATCTAGCAATCAGCCCCAGCATTTT. Its protein is CASRDISSNQPQHF.